These 19 T cell receptor beta chains were sequenced from one sample in a study of persistence of HIV-infected CD4 T cells. Nonspecific anti-CD3/anti-CD28 bead stimulation represents the broad CD4+ T cell repertoire. CD4+ T cells upregulating both CD40 ligand and CD69 were sorted as responding cells. Sequencing used immunoSEQ version 4 in survey mode. Method: immunoSEQ multiplex PCR; TCRdb's copy keeps in-frame clones and lacks some. The sample records around 47,000 clones, about nine tenths being singletons. No antigens are known for them. This specimen was CD4+ T cells sorted from PBMCs after roughly 18-hour stimulation, taken from a patient who received antiretroviral therapy. These receptors came from an adult man with HIV who was CMV-seropositive.

The chain employs TRBV12-5 and TRBJ2-7; D not certain. V lost 1 base to trimming and J lost 5 bases, with 3 bases between them. The CDR3 contains 11 residues. Per the germline V gene, CDR1 is LGHNT and CDR2 is FRNRAP. The CDR3 DNA follows: TGTGCTAGTGGTTTGGAGAACGAGCAGTACTTC. Translation: CASGLENEQYF. The full variable domain, rest sourced from reference TRBV12-5 and TRBJ2-7, is DARVTQTPRHKVTEMGQEVTMRCQPILGHNTVFWYRQTMMQGLELLAYFRNRAPLDDSGMPKDRFSAEMPDATLATLKIQPSEPRDSAVYFCASGLENEQYFGPGTRLTVT.

The chain links TRBV30 to TRBJ1-2; a possible D gene is TRBD1 (6 bases). Deletions cut 0 bases from V and 4 bases from J, with 12 bases between. The germline CDR1 and CDR2 sequences are GTSNPN and SVGIG (reference sequence). The CDR3 is 14 amino acids. The CDR3 DNA is TGTGCCTGGAGTGTAGGGGGGTACACCTATGGCTACACCTTC. It is translated as CAWSVGGYTYGYTF.

This sequence joins TRBV6-5 and TRBJ1-3, with D unresolved. The CDR3 contains 14 residues. Germline loops: CDR1 MNHEY, CDR2 SVGAGI. Trimming left V 0 bases short and J 2 bases short, with 5 bases between. The CDR3 bases are TGTGCCAGCAGTTACTCCCAACCTGGAAACACCATATATTTT. It yields the protein CASSYSQPGNTIYF.

This clone has just one count. The chain has TRBV4-2 and TRBJ2-3; the D is unclear. V was pared by 0 bases and J by 4 bases, with 17 bases between. In germline, CDR1 is LGHNA, CDR2 YNFKEQ. There are 17 residues in the CDR3. CDR3: CASSQEWSSWRADTQYF. CDR3 nucleotide sequence: TGTGCCAGCAGCCAAGAGTGGAGCTCGTGGCGAGCAGATACGCAGTATTTT.

The chain links TRBV12-5 to TRBJ1-1; the match to TRBD1 covers 7 bases. With V trimmed by 6 bases and J by 0 bases, 10 bases remained unmatched. Germline V gives CDR1 LGHNT, CDR2 FRNRAP. The CDR3 loop spans 16 amino acids. The CDR3 coding sequence is TGTGCTAGTGGGGCACGCTACAGGGGAATGAACACTGAAGCTTTCTTT. Protein product: CASGARYRGMNTEAFF.

V is TRBV7-8 and J is TRBJ2-1; TRBD1 or TRBD2 may be the D gene (6 bases each). This CDR3 is built from 16 residues. Germline assignment: CDR1 SGHVS and CDR2 FQNEAQ. Trimming cost V 1 base and J 4 bases, with 14 bases left between them. CDR3 sequence: CASSLVGGGLYNEQFF. In nucleotides, the CDR3 is TGTGCCAGCAGCTTAGTAGGTGGGGGGCTTTACAATGAGCAGTTCTTC. Using reference TRBV7-8 and TRBJ2-1 for the parts outside the CDR3, the full variable domain is GAGVSQSPRYKVAKRGQDVALRCDPISGHVSLFWYQQALGQGPEFLTYFQNEAQLDKSGLPSDRFFAERPEGSVSTLKIQRTQQEDSAVYLCASSLVGGGLYNEQFFGPGTRLTVL.

This clone turned up a few times. The J gene is TRBJ1-1, the V gene TRBV7-9; the D is unclear. The CDR3 consists of 15 residues. Between the trimmed V and J ends, which lost 5 bases and 1 base, there was a span of 14 bases. The germline V gene has CDR1 SEHNR and CDR2 FQNEAQ (reference sequence). For the CDR3, the DNA is TGTGCCAGCAGCCCCCTCGGGGTCTGGAACACTGAAGCTTTCTTT. This codes for CASSPLGVWNTEAFF.

The genes are TRBV6-5 and TRBJ2-7; weak D call: TRBD2 (6 bases). The CDR3 runs 15 residues. Germline lookup yields CDR1 MNHEY and CDR2 SVGAGI. V lost 0 bases and J 3 bases, leaving 12 bases between the germline ends. In DNA, the CDR3 is TGTGCCAGCAGTTACTCGTTCGGGGGTAACTACGAGCAGTACTTC. Translation: CASSYSFGGNYEQYF.

The chain employs TRBV7-3 and TRBJ2-3; D is ambiguous. The CDR3 extends over 14 amino acids. The V end was cut by 2 bases, the J end by 2 bases, with 8 bases between. CDR1 and CDR2 from the germline V gene are SGHTA and FQGTGA. The DNA of the CDR3 is TGTGCCAGCAGCTTAGGGTCCGTCACAGATACGCAGTATTTT. Its translation is CASSLGSVTDTQYF.

The chain is built from TRBV18 and TRBJ2-1; 9 bases align to TRBD2. This CDR3 has 14 amino acids. After removal of 4 bases from V and 5 bases from J, the junction contained 3 bases not matched to a gene. Germline loops: CDR1 KGHSH, CDR2 LQKENI. This chain's CDR3 is CASSLTSGDNEQFF. The CDR3 nucleotides read TGTGCCAGCTCACTGACTAGCGGCGACAATGAGCAGTTCTTC.

J is TRBJ1-1 and V is TRBV2, with 7 bases identical to TRBD1. This CDR3 region has 14 residues. The germline V gene has CDR1 SNHLY and CDR2 FYNNEI. V lost 3 bases, J lost 1 base, and 2 bases stayed unmatched. CDR3 in amino acids: CASSDRGTNTEAFF. CDR3 sequence (DNA): TGTGCCAGCAGTGACAGGGGGACGAACACTGAAGCTTTCTTT. The full variable domain, completed using reference TRBV2 and TRBJ1-1, is EPEVTQTPSHQVTQMGQEVILRCVPISNHLYFYWYRQILGQKVEFLVSFYNNEISEKSEIFDDQFSVERPDGSNFTLKIRSTKLEDSAMYFCASSDRGTNTEAFFGQGTRLTVV.

The chain combines TRBV2 with TRBJ2-5, with unresolved D. The germline V gene encodes CDR1 SNHLY and CDR2 FYNNEI. The V gene lost 4 bases and the J gene lost 5 bases, with 5 bases spanning the gap. This CDR3 is built from 11 residues. The CDR3 nucleotides are TGTGCCAGCAGTGCCCTGGAGACCCAGTACTTC. Translation: CASSALETQYF.

The chain couples TRBV5-1 to TRBJ2-3; 9 bases fit TRBD2. The CDR3 sequence is 16 residues long. Germline trimming cut 7 bases from V and 1 base from J; bases unmatched to any gene: 10. Germline-derived CDR1 and CDR2 are SGHRS and YFSETQ. Written as DNA, the CDR3 is TGCGCCAGCGGCCCCGGGGTAGCGGGGGGCACAGATACGCAGTATTTT. This encodes CASGPGVAGGTDTQYF.

The chain employs TRBV28 and TRBJ1-3; D not resolved. CDR3 size: 17 residues. CDR1 and CDR2 (germline): MDHEN, SYDVKM. V was trimmed by 5 bases and J by 1 base, leaving 18 bases between them. CDR3 sequence reads: CASSTRPQERSGNTIYF. CDR3 nucleotide sequence: TGTGCCAGCAGTACCCGCCCCCAAGAGAGGTCTGGAAACACCATATATTTT.

This chain links TRBV5-6 with TRBJ2-7; D is undetermined. Germline V lookup: CDR1 SGHDT, CDR2 YYEEEE. V lost 2 bases to trimming and J lost 5 bases, with 14 bases between them. This CDR3 has 14 residues. CDR3 sequence reads: CASSFFGVIHEQYF. DNA for the CDR3: TGTGCCAGCAGCTTTTTTGGCGTAATCCACGAGCAGTACTTC.

The rearrangement joins TRBV28 to TRBJ2-2; the match to TRBD1 covers 11 bases. Germline CDR1 MDHEN, CDR2 SYDVKM. The V and J ends lost 10 bases and 5 bases, in that order; junction bases with no gene match: 9. This CDR3 comprises 15 residues. The CDR3 here is CATPKGQGATGELFF. CDR3 sequence (DNA): TGTGCCACCCCTAAAGGACAGGGGGCTACCGGGGAGCTGTTTTTT.

J is TRBJ1-1 and V is TRBV11-3; D not resolved. This CDR3 is built from 13 residues. CDR1 and CDR2 (germline): SGHNT, YENEEA. V was clipped by 2 bases and J by 0 bases, with 4 bases between them. In nucleotides, the CDR3 is TGTGCCAGCAGCTTAATGTTGAACACTGAAGCTTTCTTT. Amino acids: CASSLMLNTEAFF.

A remark on this clone: The sample contains more than one DNA sequence encoding this CDR3. The J gene is TRBJ2-6, the V gene TRBV9; D ambiguous. There are 14 residues in the CDR3. V shed 2 bases and J shed 0 bases, with 3 bases lying between them. Per germline, CDR1 SGDLS and CDR2 YYNGEE. CDR3 residues: CASSVSSGANVLTF. Written as DNA, the CDR3 is TGTGCCAGCAGCGTGAGCTCTGGGGCCAACGTCCTGACTTTC.

The J gene is TRBJ1-2, the V gene TRBV7-2, with D tentatively TRBD1 (5 bases). The length of the CDR3 is 15 residues. Germline CDR1 and CDR2: SGHTA and FQGNSA. V dropped 1 base and J dropped 7 bases, with 16 bases sitting between them. The CDR3 nucleotides are TGTGCCAGCAGCTTAGTGTGGACGGGGCCCTCTGGCTACACCTTC. Its translation: CASSLVWTGPSGYTF.